A selection of T cell receptor beta chains follows, all from one sample in a study of blood T cell repertoires in COVID-19. Produced via immunoSEQ multiplex PCR; TCRdb's table is partial and in-frame only. The sample lists roughly 100,000 clones; approximately 77% were seen once. The sequencing sample was made of peripheral blood. The receptors were gathered from a woman of 80 years or more with acute or convalescent COVID-19. Both conserved end residues are part of each CDR3. A D gene is named only where the DNA matches it firmly. Clone size is not always given. Where it is, it says once, few, many or a class for expanded clones.

TRBJ1-3 | - | - | TRBV9 | TGTGCCAGCAGCGTAGATCAGAACCTCTCTGGAAACACCATATATTTT | CASSVDQNLSGNTIYF
TRBJ2-7 | - | TRBD1 | TRBV19 | TGTGCCAGTAGTAGGCAAGCCGGGACAGGGGAGCAGTACTTC | CASSRQAGTGEQYF
TRBJ2-3 | - | - | TRBV5-1 | TGCGCCAGCAGCTTGGCCGGCAGTAGCGATACGCAGTATTTT | CASSLAGSSDTQYF
TRBJ1-5 | - | TRBD1 | TRBV18 | TGTGCCAGCTCACTTCTCGACAGGGTGGGACAGCCCCAGCATTTT | CASSLLDRVGQPQHF
TRBJ2-3 | - | TRBD2 | TRBV4-2 | TGTGCCAGCAGCCAAGAATCCATAGCGGGACGGATGGATACGCAGTATTTT | CASSQESIAGRMDTQYF
TRBJ1-1 | once | - | TRBV5-1 | TGCGCCAGCAGCGTCGGGTCCTCCCGAGGGAACACTGAAGCTTTCTTT | CASSVGSSRGNTEAFF
TRBJ2-7 | - | TRBD1 | TRBV12-3/TRBV12-4 | TGTGCCAGCATGAGATTGACAGGGAACGAGCAGTACTTC | CASMRLTGNEQYF
TRBJ1-2 | - | TRBD1 | TRBV28 | TGTGCCAGCAGCTCCCTGACAGGGAACTATGGCTACACCTTC | CASSSLTGNYGYTF
TRBJ2-2 | - | TRBD2 | TRBV18 | TGTGCCAGCTCACCAGAACTAGCGGGGACGAACACCGGGGAGCTGTTTTTT | CASSPELAGTNTGELFF
TRBJ1-1 | once | TRBD1 | TRBV30 | TGTGCCTGGAGCCTGGGACAGTTCACTGAAGCTTTCTTT | CAWSLGQFTEAFF
TRBJ1-1 | - | - | TRBV19 | TGTGCCAGTAGTATAGCGGGGGATCGGGTCACTGAAGCTTTCTTT | CASSIAGDRVTEAFF